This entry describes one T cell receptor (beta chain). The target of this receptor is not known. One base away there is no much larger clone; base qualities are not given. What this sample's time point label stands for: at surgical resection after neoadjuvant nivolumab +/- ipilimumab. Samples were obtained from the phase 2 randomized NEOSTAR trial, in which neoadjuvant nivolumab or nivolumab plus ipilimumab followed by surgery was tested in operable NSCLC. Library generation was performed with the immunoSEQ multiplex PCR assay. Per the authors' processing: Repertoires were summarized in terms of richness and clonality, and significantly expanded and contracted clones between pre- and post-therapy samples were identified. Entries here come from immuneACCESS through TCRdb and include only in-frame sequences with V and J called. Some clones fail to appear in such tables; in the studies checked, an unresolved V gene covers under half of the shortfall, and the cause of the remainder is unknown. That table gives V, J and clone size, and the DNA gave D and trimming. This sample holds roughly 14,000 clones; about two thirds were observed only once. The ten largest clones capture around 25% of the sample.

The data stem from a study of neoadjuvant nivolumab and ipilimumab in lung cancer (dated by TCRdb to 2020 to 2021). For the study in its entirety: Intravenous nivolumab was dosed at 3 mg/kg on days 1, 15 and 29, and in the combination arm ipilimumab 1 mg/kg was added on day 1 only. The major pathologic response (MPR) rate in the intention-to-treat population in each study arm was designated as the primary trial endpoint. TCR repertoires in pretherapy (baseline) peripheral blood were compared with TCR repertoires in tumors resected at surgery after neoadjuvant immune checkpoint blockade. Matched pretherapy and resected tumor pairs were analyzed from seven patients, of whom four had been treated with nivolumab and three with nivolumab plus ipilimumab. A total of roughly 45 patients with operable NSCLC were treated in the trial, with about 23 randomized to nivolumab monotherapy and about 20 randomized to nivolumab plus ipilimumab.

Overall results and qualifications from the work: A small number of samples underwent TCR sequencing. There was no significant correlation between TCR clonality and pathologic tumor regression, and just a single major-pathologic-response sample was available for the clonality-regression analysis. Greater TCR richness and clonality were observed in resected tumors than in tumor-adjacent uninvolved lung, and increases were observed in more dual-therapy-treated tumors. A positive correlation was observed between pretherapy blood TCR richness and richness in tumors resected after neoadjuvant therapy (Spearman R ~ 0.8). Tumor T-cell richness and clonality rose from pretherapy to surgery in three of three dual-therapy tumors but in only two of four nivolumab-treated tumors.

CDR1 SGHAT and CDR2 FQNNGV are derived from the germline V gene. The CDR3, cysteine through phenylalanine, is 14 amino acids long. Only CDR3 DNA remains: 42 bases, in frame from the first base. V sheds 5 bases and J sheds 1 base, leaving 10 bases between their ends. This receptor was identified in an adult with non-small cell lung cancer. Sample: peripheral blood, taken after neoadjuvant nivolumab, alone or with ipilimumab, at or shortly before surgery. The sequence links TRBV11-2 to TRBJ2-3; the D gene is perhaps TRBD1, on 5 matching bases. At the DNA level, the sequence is TGTGCCAGCAGCCCTACGACAGGCACAGATACGCAGTATTTT. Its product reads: CASSPTTGTDTQYF.